This T cell receptor (beta chain) originates from a study of OX40 agonist ivuxolimab in advanced cancers. Study-wide context: Subjects had a mean age of around 60 years, with a range of roughly 23 to 79; just over 80% were male. The study, taken as a whole, reports: Both CD4+ and CD8+ T cell populations in blood had undergone clonal expansion by week 6 at 0.1 to 3.0 mg/kg. Also showing low normalized T-cell clonal expansion were some of the nonresponders.

Sequenced by immunoSEQ multiplex PCR; TCRdb stores in-frame clones only, minus some. The data show tens of thousands of clones, about nine tenths seen once. In its sample, this clone was seen once. Antigen: not known. Source: CD4+ or CD8+ T cells sorted from blood, taken in a trial of the OX40 agonist ivuxolimab. This sequence originates from an adult with an advanced solid tumor such as melanoma, head and neck, liver or kidney cancer.

Here the CDR3 reads CASSQDRAGQGVSYEQYF. The CDR3, as DNA: TGTGCCAGCAGCCAAGACCGGGCAGGACAGGGAGTTTCCTACGAGCAGTACTTC. The chain joins TRBV14 to TRBJ2-7; 8 positions match TRBD1. The length of the CDR3 is 18 residues. V lost 0 bases, J lost 1 base, and 11 bases stayed unmatched. The germline V gene has CDR1 SGHDN and CDR2 FVKESK.